The next 9 T cell receptor beta chains were all read from a single sample in a study of blood T cells in healthy people across ages. A sample-barcoded 5' primer and a J-beta primer mix were used in a second PCR of about 7 to 12 cycles. TCRdb re-analysed the 5' RACE reads in MiXCR, keeping a single row per CDR3 protein. Of approximately 1,100,000 distinct CDR3 sequences in the sample, around 45% were seen once. The material sequenced was blood. All receptors derive from a woman aged 55 to 70 in good health.

The chain links TRBV9 to TRBJ1-5; no clear D gene. Germline CDR1 and CDR2: SGDLS and YYNGEE. Trimming pared 0 bases from V and 4 bases from J, leaving 11 bases between. The CDR3 is made up of 15 amino acids. The CDR3 sequence is CASSVAPGGNQPQHF. CDR3 DNA sequence: TGTGCCAGCAGCGTAGCGCCCGGTGGTAATCAGCCCCAGCATTTT. Full variable domain (rest looked up from reference TRBV9 and TRBJ1-5): DSGVTQTPKHLITATGQRVTLRCSPRSGDLSVYWYQQSLDQGLQFLIQYYNGEERAKGNILERFSAQQFPDLHSELNLSSLELGDSALYFCASSVAPGGNQPQHFGDGTRLSIL.

V and J are TRBV4-1 and TRBJ2-5, with D possibly being TRBD2 (5 bases). V was shortened by 1 base and J by 2 bases, with 14 bases between the two germline ends. The CDR3 totals 16 residues. CDR1 is MGHRA, CDR2 YSYEKL, per germline. CDR3: CASSQVRAGGQETQYF. The CDR3 DNA is TGCGCCAGCAGCCAAGTTAGGGCAGGAGGTCAAGAGACCCAGTACTTC.

The rearrangement joins TRBV10-3 to TRBJ2-1; D is unclear. The CDR3 runs 13 residues. Trimming removed 4 bases from V and 10 bases from J, with 14 bases in between. CDR1 ENHRY and CDR2 SYGVKD come from the germline V gene. The CDR3 sequence: CAISGASPREQFF. CDR3 sequence (DNA): TGTGCCATCAGTGGGGCTAGTCCTCGAGAGCAGTTCTTC.

This clonotype was observed a few times. The rearrangement joins TRBV5-1 to TRBJ2-1; D may be TRBD1 or TRBD2 (6 bases each). CDR3 length: 13 residues. CDR1 SGHRS and CDR2 YFSETQ come from the germline V gene. V was shortened by 0 bases and J by 10 bases, with 11 bases between the two germline ends. The CDR3 here is CASSLVGGLEQFF. DNA of the CDR3: TGCGCCAGCAGCTTGGTGGGGGGCCTAGAGCAGTTCTTC. The whole variable domain, remainder taken from reference TRBV5-1 and TRBJ2-1, is KAGVTQTPRYLIKTRGQQVTLSCSPISGHRSVSWYQQTPGQGLQFLFEYFSETQRNKGNFPGRFSGRQFSNSRSEMNVSTLELGDSALYLCASSLVGGLEQFFGPGTRLTVL.

This clonotype was recorded at least ten times. The chain is built from TRBV6-2 or TRBV6-3 and TRBJ2-1; 8 nucleotides agree with TRBD2. From germline, CDR1 is MNHEY and CDR2 SVGEGT. V lost 0 bases and J lost 3; bases outside the gene matches: 4. CDR3 length: 16 amino acids. Written as DNA, the CDR3 is TGTGCCAGCAGTTACTCAAGGGGGACTAGCTACAATGAGCAGTTCTTC. Translation gives CASSYSRGTSYNEQFF.

This sequence joins TRBV3-1 and TRBJ2-7; TRBD1 aligns across 7 bases. J gave up 3 bases and V 3 bases, and 8 bases lay outside the gene matches. CDR1 LGHDT and CDR2 YNNKEL come from the germline V gene (reference sequence). The CDR3 loop spans 15 amino acids. The DNA for the CDR3 is TGTGCCAGCAGCCAGGCTGCCGGGACAGTCTACGAGCAGTACTTC. The encoded protein is CASSQAAGTVYEQYF.

This chain connects TRBV6-2 or TRBV6-3 to TRBJ2-1; D gene unclear. The V gene lost 10 bases and the J gene lost 6 bases, with 25 bases spanning the gap. This CDR3 contains 16 residues. Per germline, CDR1 MNHEY and CDR2 SVGEGT. In DNA, the CDR3 is TGTGCCATCCAGGTGGGGTGGGGAAAGTACTCCAATGAGCAGTTCTTC. Translation: CAIQVGWGKYSNEQFF.

The V gene is TRBV20-1, the J gene TRBJ2-1; 7 bases map to TRBD2. Germline trimming cut 6 bases from V and 6 bases from J; bases unmatched to any gene: 5. The CDR3 totals 12 residues. Germline loops: CDR1 DFQATT, CDR2 SNEGSKA (reference sequence). Written as DNA, the CDR3 is TGCAGTGCCGCGCGGGAGCTCAATGAGCAGTTCTTC. This gives the protein CSAARELNEQFF.

This clonotype was counted a few times. The chain has TRBV27 and TRBJ2-7, with D maybe TRBD1 (5 bases). CDR1 MNHEY and CDR2 SMNVEV come from the germline V gene (reference sequence). The CDR3 loop spans 13 amino acids. Trimming removed 5 bases from V and 5 bases from J, with 13 bases in between. CDR3 loop: CASSTRTIHEQYF. CDR3 coding DNA: TGTGCCAGCAGTACCCGGACAATTCACGAGCAGTACTTC.